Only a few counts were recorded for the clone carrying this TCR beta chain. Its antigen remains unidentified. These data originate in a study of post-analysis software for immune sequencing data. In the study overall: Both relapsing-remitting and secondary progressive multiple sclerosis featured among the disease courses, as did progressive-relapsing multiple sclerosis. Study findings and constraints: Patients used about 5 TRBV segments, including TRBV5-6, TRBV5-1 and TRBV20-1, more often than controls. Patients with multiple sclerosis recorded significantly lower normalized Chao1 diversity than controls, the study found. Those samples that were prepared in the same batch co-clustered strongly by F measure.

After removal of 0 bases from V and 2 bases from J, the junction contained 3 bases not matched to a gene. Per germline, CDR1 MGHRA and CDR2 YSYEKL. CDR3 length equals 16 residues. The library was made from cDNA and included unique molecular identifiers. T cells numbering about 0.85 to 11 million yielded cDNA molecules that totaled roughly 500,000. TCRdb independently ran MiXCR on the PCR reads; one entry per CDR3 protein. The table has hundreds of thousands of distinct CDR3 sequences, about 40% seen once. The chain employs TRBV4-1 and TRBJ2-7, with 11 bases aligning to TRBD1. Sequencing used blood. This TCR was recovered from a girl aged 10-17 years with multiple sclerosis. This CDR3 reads CASSQEGTGGTYEQYF. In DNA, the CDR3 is TGCGCCAGCAGCCAAGAAGGGACAGGGGGTACCTACGAGCAGTACTTC.